This passage covers 28 T cell receptor beta chains from one sample sequenced in a study of blood T cell repertoires in COVID-19. Generated by immunoSEQ multiplex PCR, the TCRdb table keeps only in-frame clones and is missing some. This sample yields about 190,000 clones, of which nearly 90% are seen a single time; 0.5% to 0.75% belongs to the top ten. The sequencing input was peripheral blood. These TCRs come from a man in his forties or fifties with acute or convalescent COVID-19.

This chain connects TRBV27 to TRBJ1-5, with D unresolved. The CDR3 is 13 amino acids. V was trimmed by 2 bases and J by 5 bases, leaving 7 bases between them. Germline V gives CDR1 MNHEY, CDR2 SMNVEV (reference sequence). The CDR3: CASSLIMYQPQHF. The CDR3 nucleotides are TGTGCCAGCAGTTTAATCATGTATCAGCCCCAGCATTTT.

The chain carries TRBV6-5 and TRBJ1-5, with TRBD1 as a possible D gene (6 bases). Between the trimmed V and J ends, which lost 7 bases and 6 bases, there was a span of 19 bases. The germline V gene encodes CDR1 MNHEY and CDR2 SVGAGI. This CDR3 comprises 15 residues. CDR3 DNA: TGTGCCAGCAACCAAGTAACAGGGTGGTCTCAGCCCCAGCATTTT. Translating it yields CASNQVTGWSQPQHF.

V is TRBV5-1 and J is TRBJ2-3, with 11 nucleotides matching TRBD2. After removal of 5 bases from V and 2 bases from J, the junction contained 4 bases not matched to a gene. The germline V gene has CDR1 SGHRS and CDR2 YFSETQ. The length of the CDR3 is 15 residues. CDR3 coding DNA: TGCGCCAGCAGGGGGACTAGCGGAATCACAGATACGCAGTATTTT. Translating gives CASRGTSGITDTQYF. The whole variable domain, remainder taken from reference TRBV5-1 and TRBJ2-3, is KAGVTQTPRYLIKTRGQQVTLSCSPISGHRSVSWYQQTPGQGLQFLFEYFSETQRNKGNFPGRFSGRQFSNSRSEMNVSTLELGDSALYLCASRGTSGITDTQYFGPGTRLTVL.

V and J are TRBV4-2 and TRBJ2-1; weak D call: TRBD2 (6 bases). Trimming took off 0 bases at V and 1 base at J, with 10 bases between the two ends. The germline gives CDR1 LGHNA, CDR2 YNFKEQ. This CDR3 has 16 amino acids. The CDR3 DNA reads TGTGCCAGCAGCCAAGATAGCGGCAGATCCTACAATGAGCAGTTCTTC. Amino acids: CASSQDSGRSYNEQFF.

The chain couples TRBV5-6 to TRBJ2-1; 7 nucleotides align to TRBD2. The CDR3 has 16 residues. Germline V gene lookup returns CDR1 SGHDT and CDR2 YYEEEE. After removal of 0 bases from V and 9 bases from J, the junction contained 12 bases not matched to a gene. CDR3 sequence reads: CASSLDGLGFISEQFF. The CDR3 DNA reads as TGTGCCAGCAGCTTGGATGGACTAGGGTTCATCAGTGAGCAGTTCTTC.

V gene TRBV5-1 combines with J gene TRBJ2-1; the match to TRBD2 covers 9 bases. The V segment lost 1 base and the J segment 2 bases; nucleotides outside the gene matches: 1. The V gene's germline CDR1 is SGHRS and CDR2 YFSETQ. This CDR3 region has 15 residues. CDR3 DNA: TGCGCCAGCAGCTTGTTAGCGGGAGCCTACAATGAGCAGTTCTTC. Its translation: CASSLLAGAYNEQFF. The variable domain in full, completed from reference TRBV5-1 and TRBJ2-1, reads KAGVTQTPRYLIKTRGQQVTLSCSPISGHRSVSWYQQTPGQGLQFLFEYFSETQRNKGNFPGRFSGRQFSNSRSEMNVSTLELGDSALYLCASSLLAGAYNEQFFGPGTRLTVL.

Here the CDR3 DNA reads TGTGCCAGCAGTCAGACAGCTACCTACGAGCAGTACGTC. It encodes CASSQTATYEQYV. This rearrangement joins TRBV6-5 to TRBJ2-7, with D tentatively TRBD1 (5 bases). CDR3 length: 13 amino acids. Trimming left V 5 bases short and J 2 bases short, with 10 bases between. The germline V gene has CDR1 MNHEY and CDR2 SVGAGI.

As DNA, the CDR3 is TGTGCCAGCAGCTTAACGGCGGCCACAGATACGCAGTATTTT. Translated, it gives CASSLTAATDTQYF. The J gene is TRBJ2-3, the V gene TRBV7-3; D remains ambiguous. V dropped 0 bases and J dropped 2 bases, with 6 bases sitting between them. From germline, CDR1 is SGHTA and CDR2 FQGTGA. This CDR3 region has 14 residues.

The V and J genes are TRBV27 and TRBJ2-2; 7 bases align to TRBD1. The CDR3 length is 15 residues. V was pared by 8 bases and J by 7 bases, with 13 bases of the junction left unmatched. Germline CDR1 and CDR2: MNHEY and SMNVEV (reference sequence). In nucleotides, the CDR3 is TGTGCCAGCGGGGCGGAGACAGGGTTTCTCGGGGAGCTGTTTTTT. Translated, it gives CASGAETGFLGELFF.

The chain is built from TRBV4-2 and TRBJ2-3; unclear D gene. V dropped 1 base and J dropped 1 base, with 9 bases sitting between them. Germline loops: CDR1 LGHNA, CDR2 YNFKEQ. This CDR3 region has 15 residues. The CDR3 sequence: CASSQVLVGTDTQYF. The DNA for the CDR3 is TGTGCCAGCAGCCAAGTTCTAGTTGGCACAGATACGCAGTATTTT.

The chain links TRBV18 to TRBJ1-1; 8 bases line up with TRBD1. Per germline, CDR1 KGHSH and CDR2 LQKENI. V was clipped by 3 bases and J by 2 bases; unmatched bases: 5. There are 15 residues in the CDR3. The CDR3, as DNA: TGTGCCAGCTCACCTAGTGACAGGGGAAACACTGAAGCTTTCTTT. It translates to CASSPSDRGNTEAFF.

The rearrangement joins TRBV19 to TRBJ1-1; 7 bases map to TRBD1. CDR1 is LNHDA, CDR2 SQIVND, per germline (reference sequence). The CDR3 is 13 residues long. The V and J ends lost 6 bases and 6 bases, in that order; junction bases with no gene match: 7. CDR3 sequence: CASRHRGSAEAFF. The DNA of the CDR3 is TGTGCCAGTAGACACAGGGGTAGCGCTGAAGCTTTCTTT.

The chain is built from TRBV11-1 and TRBJ1-1; a possible D gene is TRBD1 (5 bases). This CDR3 comprises 12 residues. CDR1 is SGHAT, CDR2 FQDESV, per germline (reference sequence). Trimming cost V 6 bases and J 5 bases, with 10 bases left between them. The chain's CDR3 is CASSRGTTEAFF. For the CDR3, the DNA is TGTGCCAGCAGTAGGGGTACGACTGAAGCTTTCTTT.

J is TRBJ2-6 and V is TRBV7-3; TRBD2 might be the D (6 bases). Deletions cut 10 bases from V and 1 base from J, with 14 bases between. This CDR3 has 15 residues. Per germline, CDR1 SGHTA and CDR2 FQGTGA. CDR3 nucleotide sequence: TGTGCCACCTCCGCCGGGGGATCTGGGGCCAACGTCCTGACTTTC. It yields the protein CATSAGGSGANVLTF.

Here the CDR3 reads CAISVGQGSSGANVLTF. CDR3 DNA: TGTGCCATCAGTGTGGGACAGGGTAGTTCTGGGGCCAACGTCCTGACTTTC. This chain joins TRBV10-3 and TRBJ2-6; TRBD1 matches at 9 bases. V lost 4 bases, J lost 1 base, and 5 bases stayed unmatched. This CDR3 is 17 amino acids long. Looked up from germline, CDR1 is ENHRY and CDR2 is SYGVKD.

The rearrangement uses TRBV7-8 and TRBJ2-7; TRBD1 might be the D (6 bases). The CDR3 is 15 residues long. Germline V lookup: CDR1 SGHVS, CDR2 FQNEAQ. Trimming cost V 1 base and J 5 bases, with 15 bases left between them. CDR3 in amino acids: CASSLGTGRYDEQYF. CDR3 nucleotide sequence: TGTGCCAGCAGCTTAGGAACAGGGCGGTACGACGAGCAGTACTTC.

The chain combines TRBV14 with TRBJ2-1; possibly TRBD1 for D (6 bases). The CDR3 contains 14 residues. Germline V gene data show CDR1 as SGHDN and CDR2 as FVKESK. Trimming left V 2 bases short and J 7 bases short, with 12 bases between. DNA of the CDR3: TGTGCCAGCAGCCAATCCCAGGGGAAAAATGAGCAGTTCTTC. Translation: CASSQSQGKNEQFF.

The chain combines TRBV6-5 with TRBJ1-6; D is uncertain. Trimming removed 2 bases at V and 6 bases at J, with 11 bases between. The length of the CDR3 is 15 residues. Germline V gives CDR1 MNHEY, CDR2 SVGAGI. The CDR3 nucleotides read TGTGCCAGCAGTTACGCAAACCTACTTAATTCACCCCTCCACTTT. Its translation is CASSYANLLNSPLHF.

V and J are TRBV4-1 and TRBJ1-3; possibly TRBD1 for D (5 bases). The CDR3 spans 16 residues. Germline-derived CDR1 and CDR2 are MGHRA and YSYEKL. Trimming cost V 4 bases and J 3 bases, with 16 bases left between them. CDR3 nucleotide sequence: TGCGCCAGCAGCCGCGAACTTCAGCAGGGTGGAAACACCATATATTTT. It yields the protein CASSRELQQGGNTIYF.

The V gene is TRBV7-2, the J gene TRBJ2-2; weak D call: TRBD1 (6 bases). Germline lookup yields CDR1 SGHTA and CDR2 FQGNSA. V gave up 4 bases and J gave up 6 bases, with 15 bases separating them. The CDR3 contains 15 residues. The CDR3 bases are TGTGCCAGCAGCTACAGGGCCTCCGTTGCCGGGGAGCTGTTTTTT. This sequence encodes CASSYRASVAGELFF.

CDR3 DNA sequence: TGTGCCAGCAGCCGACAGGGAAATACTCCGGAGACCCAGTACTTC. Translated, it gives CASSRQGNTPETQYF. The V call is TRBV5-8, the J call TRBJ2-5; 7 nucleotides match TRBD1. CDR3 length: 15 residues. The V gene's germline CDR1 is SGHTS and CDR2 YDEGEE. Trimming took 4 bases from V and 5 from J; bases not matched to a gene: 11.

This clone was counted a few times. The chain employs TRBV9 and TRBJ1-3; D unresolved. CDR1 is SGDLS, CDR2 YYNGEE, per germline. The CDR3 spans 15 residues. The V gene lost 0 bases and the J gene lost 5 bases, with 12 bases spanning the gap. This CDR3 reads CASSVDGDVRNTIYF. CDR3 bases: TGTGCCAGCAGCGTAGACGGAGACGTACGAAACACCATATATTTT.

CDR3 coding DNA: TGTGCCACCAGCCGGACAGCCCTAGAACTAGCCAAAAACATTCAGTACTTC. It translates to CATSRTALELAKNIQYF. The rearrangement joins TRBV10-3 to TRBJ2-4, with TRBD1 as a possible D gene (6 bases). V lost 10 bases and J lost 0, with 22 bases in between. Germline CDR1 and CDR2: ENHRY and SYGVKD. The CDR3 has 17 amino acids.

V usage is TRBV11-2 and J usage is TRBJ2-3; 7 bases are a match to TRBD2. Germline V gene sequence: CDR1 SGHAT, CDR2 FQNNGV. This CDR3 has 12 amino acids. The ends lost 5 bases at V and 6 bases at J; junction bases unmatched: 2. CDR3 in DNA: TGTGCCAGCAGCCCAGCGGGGGATACGCAGTATTTT. This codes for CASSPAGDTQYF.

The genes are TRBV7-2 and TRBJ2-1, with 7 bases lining up with TRBD1. Germline V lookup: CDR1 SGHTA, CDR2 FQGNSA. The CDR3 is made up of 19 amino acids. V lost 5 bases to trimming and J lost 4 bases; unmatched junction nucleotides: 20. CDR3 sequence (DNA): TGTGCCAGCAGCCGGCCCAGGACAGGACGAATAGGGGCTTACAATGAGCAGTTCTTC. Translating gives CASSRPRTGRIGAYNEQFF.

CDR3 in DNA: TGTGCCAGCAGTGAGGGACAGCGGCCCCAGCATTTT. Protein: CASSEGQRPQHF. The V and J genes are TRBV6-1 and TRBJ1-5, with 7 bases identical to TRBD1. V lost 3 bases to trimming and J lost 9 bases; unmatched junction nucleotides: 2. CDR3 size: 12 residues. CDR1 is MNHNS and CDR2 is SASEGT in the germline V gene.

The V call is TRBV27, the J call TRBJ1-2, with 7 bases that match TRBD1. This CDR3 comprises 13 residues. Per the germline V gene, CDR1 is MNHEY and CDR2 is SMNVEV (reference sequence). V gave up 7 bases and J gave up 4 bases; unmatched junction bases: 6. The CDR3 sequence is CASTLRTGYGYTF. The CDR3 DNA sequence: TGTGCCAGCACCCTTAGGACAGGCTATGGCTACACCTTC.

The rearrangement links TRBV19 to TRBJ2-1; 9 bases map to TRBD1. After removal of 5 bases from V and 5 bases from J, the junction contained 4 bases not matched to a gene. Germline lookup yields CDR1 LNHDA and CDR2 SQIVND (reference sequence). The CDR3 runs 14 residues. For the CDR3, the DNA is TGTGCCAGTAGTCGACAGGGGGGGCACAATGAGCAGTTCTTC. As protein: CASSRQGGHNEQFF.